These 14 T cell receptor beta chains were all obtained from the same sample, sequenced in a study of blood T cell repertoires in COVID-19 (dated by TCRdb to 2018 to 2021). Library construction relied on the immunoSEQ multiplex PCR assay. Sourced from immuneACCESS, this table was stored by TCRdb with only in-frame sequences that have V and J called. A share of the clones is absent; for the studies checked, an unresolved V gene accounts for under half, and the remainder has no known explanation. This sample comprises about 330,000 clones, under 90% of them detected only once. The top ten clones comprise roughly 10% of the sample. Sequenced sample: PBMCs or T cells enriched from blood (not recorded which). These receptor sequences come from a woman aged 18-29 years who had recovered from COVID-19.

This clone was found a few times. The chain is built from TRBV19 and TRBJ2-2; TRBD1 agrees at 7 bases. With V trimmed by 6 bases and J by 6 bases, 4 bases remained unmatched. The CDR3 extends over 13 amino acids. Germline V gene data show CDR1 as LNHDA and CDR2 as SQIVND (reference sequence). CDR3 sequence (DNA): TGTGCCAGTAGCGATCAGGGGGCCGGGGAGCTGTTTTTT. Translation gives CASSDQGAGELFF.

This rearrangement joins TRBV6-6 to TRBJ1-2; a weak D match, TRBD1 (5 bases). V was shortened by 2 bases and J by 2 bases, with 15 bases between the two germline ends. The CDR3 has 16 amino acids. Germline values: CDR1 MNHNY, CDR2 SVGAGI (reference sequence). The CDR3 region has the DNA TGTGCCAGCAGTTACGCCCCGGGGGGGGGAAACTATGGCTACACCTTC. Protein sequence: CASSYAPGGGNYGYTF.

V and J are TRBV19 and TRBJ1-2; 10 bases are a match to TRBD1. This CDR3 has 15 amino acids. Trimming took 5 bases from V and 5 from J; bases not matched to a gene: 8. Germline lookup yields CDR1 LNHDA and CDR2 SQIVND (reference sequence). For the CDR3, the DNA is TGTGCCAGTAGTTTTACCGGGACAGGGGCATATGGCTACACCTTC. Encoded protein: CASSFTGTGAYGYTF.

The chain combines TRBV7-9 with TRBJ1-2; D ambiguous. CDR3 length equals 13 residues. The germline V gene has CDR1 SEHNR and CDR2 FQNEAQ (reference sequence). Trimming stripped 0 bases from V and 7 bases from J, with 9 bases between. For the CDR3, the DNA is TGTGCCAGCAGCTTAGCGGGCAGCGGTGGCTACACCTTC. It is translated as CASSLAGSGGYTF.

This clone was seen only once. V usage is TRBV29-1 and J usage is TRBJ2-3; the D gene is possibly TRBD1 (6 bases). The CDR3 has 15 residues. Germline V CDR1 and CDR2: SQVTM, ANQGSEA. V lost 5 bases and J lost 3, with 18 bases in between. CDR3 bases: TGCAGCGTTATAACCCTCTCTGACAGGACAGATACGCAGTATTTT. This gives the protein CSVITLSDRTDTQYF.

This clone was recorded a few times. This chain connects TRBV3-1 (or the pseudogene TRBV3-2) to TRBJ2-7; D ambiguous. Germline CDR1 and CDR2: LGHDT and YNNKEL (reference sequence). The CDR3 contains 13 residues. Trimming removed 3 bases from V and 1 base from J, with 7 bases in between. CDR3 bases: TGTGCCAGCAGCCACTCAGGTTCCTACGAGCAGTACTTC. Its translation is CASSHSGSYEQYF.

The chain recombines TRBV3-1 (or the pseudogene TRBV3-2) with TRBJ2-5; D not resolved. The CDR3 runs 15 residues. Trimming removed 2 bases from V and 1 base from J, with 11 bases in between. The germline gives CDR1 LGHDT, CDR2 YNNKEL (reference sequence). The CDR3 DNA reads as TGTGCCAGCAGCCAACTCTCAGGCCCCCAAGAGACCCAGTACTTC. It codes for CASSQLSGPQETQYF.

This clone was detected many times. The chain links TRBV7-9 to TRBJ1-1, with 8 bases that match TRBD1. The CDR3 runs to 14 residues. The trim removed 5 bases at V and 6 bases at J, leaving 8 bases unmatched. Germline V lookup: CDR1 SEHNR, CDR2 FQNEAQ (reference sequence). CDR3 nucleotide sequence: TGTGCCAGCAGCACAGGGGGAGGGGGCTCTGAAGCTTTCTTT. This codes for CASSTGGGGSEAFF.

In DNA form, the CDR3 reads TGTGCCAGCAGCTTGGCAGGCTCGTTCACCTTC. Protein: CASSLAGSFTF. The chain couples TRBV5-4 to TRBJ1-2, with D unclear. Trimming pared 0 bases from V and 13 bases from J, leaving 10 bases between. The length of the CDR3 is 11 residues. Germline V gene lookup returns CDR1 SGHNT and CDR2 YYREEE (reference sequence).

This rearrangement joins TRBV11-3 to TRBJ1-1, with 7 bases identical to TRBD1. Germline V gives CDR1 SGHNT, CDR2 YENEEA. The J segment lost 0 bases and the V segment lost 8 bases, leaving 15 bases of the junction unmatched. The CDR3 sequence is 17 residues long. The CDR3 DNA sequence: TGTGCCAGCCTTTCCCGGACAGGTAAAAGAATGAACACTGAAGCTTTCTTT. Translated, it gives CASLSRTGKRMNTEAFF.

The gene calls are TRBV3-1 (or the pseudogene TRBV3-2) and TRBJ2-1; maybe TRBD1 (6 bases). V lost 1 base and J lost 2, with 15 bases in between. The germline V gene has CDR1 LGHDT and CDR2 YNNKEL (reference sequence). This CDR3 has 17 residues. As DNA, the CDR3 is TGTGCCAGCAGCCAAGGCCCCACCGGGACAACCTACAATGAGCAGTTCTTC. Encoded protein: CASSQGPTGTTYNEQFF.

The rearrangement uses TRBV10-3 and TRBJ1-5; 8 nucleotides align to TRBD1. Unmatched junction bases numbered 8, after V lost 4 bases and J lost 6 bases. Germline CDR1 is ENHRY and CDR2 is SYGVKD. CDR3 length: 15 residues. The CDR3 coding sequence is TGTGCCATCAGTGGAGCCCAGGGGGCTTTTCAGCCCCAGCATTTT. This encodes CAISGAQGAFQPQHF.

The genes are TRBV14 and TRBJ2-2, with 13 bases fitting TRBD2. Trimming at V came to 8 bases and at J to 4 bases, leaving 4 bases not matched to a gene. CDR1 and CDR2 (germline): SGHDN, FVKESK. The CDR3 contains 15 residues. The CDR3 is CASGGLAGVTGELFF. In nucleotides, the CDR3 is TGTGCCAGCGGTGGACTAGCGGGAGTCACCGGGGAGCTGTTTTTT.

The chain is built from TRBV2 and TRBJ2-5; 10 bases align to TRBD2. CDR1 is SNHLY and CDR2 is FYNNEI in the germline V gene. V shed 3 bases and J 4 bases; nucleotides not matched to a gene: 5. The CDR3 contains 15 residues. The CDR3 protein is CASSDPAGGPETQYF. CDR3 in DNA: TGTGCCAGCAGTGACCCAGCGGGGGGGCCAGAGACCCAGTACTTC.